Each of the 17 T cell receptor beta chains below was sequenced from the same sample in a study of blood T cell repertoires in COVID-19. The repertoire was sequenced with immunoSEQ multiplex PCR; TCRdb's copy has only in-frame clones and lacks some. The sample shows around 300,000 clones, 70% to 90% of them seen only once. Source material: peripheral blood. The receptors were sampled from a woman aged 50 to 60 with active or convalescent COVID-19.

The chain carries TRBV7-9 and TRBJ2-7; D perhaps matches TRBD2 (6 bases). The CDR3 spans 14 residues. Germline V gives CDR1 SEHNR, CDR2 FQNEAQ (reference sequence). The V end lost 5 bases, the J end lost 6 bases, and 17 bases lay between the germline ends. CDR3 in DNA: TGTGCCAGCAGCCATGTCCGGGAGAGGAGCGAGCAGTACTTC. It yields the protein CASSHVRERSEQYF.

CDR3 sequence: CASSSPGTSGSGTDTQYF. As DNA, the CDR3 is TGTGCCAGCAGTTCCCCCGGGACTAGCGGGAGCGGTACAGATACGCAGTATTTT. The chain joins TRBV28 to TRBJ2-3; 14 bases match TRBD2. The CDR3 spans 18 residues. The V gene end was trimmed by 4 bases and the J gene end by 3 bases; junction bases not matched to a gene: 9. The germline V gene has CDR1 MDHEN and CDR2 SYDVKM.

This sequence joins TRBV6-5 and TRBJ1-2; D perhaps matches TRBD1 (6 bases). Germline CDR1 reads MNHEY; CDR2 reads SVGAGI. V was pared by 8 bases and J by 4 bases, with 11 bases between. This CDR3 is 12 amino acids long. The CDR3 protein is CASGTWSYGYTF. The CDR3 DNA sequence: TGTGCCAGCGGGACATGGAGCTATGGCTACACCTTC.

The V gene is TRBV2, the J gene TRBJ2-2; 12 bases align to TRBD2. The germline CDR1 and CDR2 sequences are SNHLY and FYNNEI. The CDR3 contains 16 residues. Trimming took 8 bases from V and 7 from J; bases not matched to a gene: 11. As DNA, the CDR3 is TGTGCCAGCGCGGGTGGGACTAGCGGGTTAGGCGGGGAGCTGTTTTTT. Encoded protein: CASAGGTSGLGGELFF.

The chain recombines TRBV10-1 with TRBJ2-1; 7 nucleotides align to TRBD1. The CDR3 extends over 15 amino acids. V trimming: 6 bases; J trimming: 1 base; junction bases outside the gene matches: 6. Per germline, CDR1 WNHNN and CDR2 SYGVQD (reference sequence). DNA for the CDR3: TGCGCCAGCAGACTATTGGACAGGTCCTACAATGAGCAGTTCTTC. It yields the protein CASRLLDRSYNEQFF.

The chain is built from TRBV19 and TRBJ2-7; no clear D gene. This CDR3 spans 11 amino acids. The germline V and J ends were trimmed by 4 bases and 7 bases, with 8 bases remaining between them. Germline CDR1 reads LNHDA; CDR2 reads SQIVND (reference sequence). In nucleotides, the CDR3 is TGTGCCAGTAGTACAGGAAGTGAGCAGTACTTC. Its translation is CASSTGSEQYF.

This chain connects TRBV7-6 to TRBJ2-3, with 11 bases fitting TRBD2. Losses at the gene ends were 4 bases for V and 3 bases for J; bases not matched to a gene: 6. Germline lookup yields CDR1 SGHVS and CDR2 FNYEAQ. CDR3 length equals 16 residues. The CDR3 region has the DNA TGTGCCAGCAGCTCGATAGCGGGAGGGGCTACAGATACGCAGTATTTT. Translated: CASSSIAGGATDTQYF.

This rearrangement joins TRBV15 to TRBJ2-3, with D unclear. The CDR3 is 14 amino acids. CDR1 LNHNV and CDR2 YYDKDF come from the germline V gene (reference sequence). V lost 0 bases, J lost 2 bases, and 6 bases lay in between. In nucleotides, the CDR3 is TGTGCCACCAGCAGAGACTTGTTCACAGATACGCAGTATTTT. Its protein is CATSRDLFTDTQYF.

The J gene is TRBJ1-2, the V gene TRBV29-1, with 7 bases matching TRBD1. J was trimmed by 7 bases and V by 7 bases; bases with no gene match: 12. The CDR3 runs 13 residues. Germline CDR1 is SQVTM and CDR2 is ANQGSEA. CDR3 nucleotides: TGCAGCGCTGCCGGCCAGGGGGTCGGTGGCTACACCTTC. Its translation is CSAAGQGVGGYTF. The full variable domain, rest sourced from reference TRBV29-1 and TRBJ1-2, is SAVISQKPSRDICQRGTSLTIQCQVDSQVTMMFWYRQQPGQSLTLIATANQGSEATYESGFVIDKFPISRPNLTFSTLTVSNMSPEDSSIYLCSAAGQGVGGYTFGSGTRLTVV.

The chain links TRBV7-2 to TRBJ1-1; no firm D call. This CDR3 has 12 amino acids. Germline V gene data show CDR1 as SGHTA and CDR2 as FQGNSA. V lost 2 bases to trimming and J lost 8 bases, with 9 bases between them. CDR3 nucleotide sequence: TGTGCCAGCAGCTTACGGAGTCCCGAAGCTTTCTTT. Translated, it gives CASSLRSPEAFF.

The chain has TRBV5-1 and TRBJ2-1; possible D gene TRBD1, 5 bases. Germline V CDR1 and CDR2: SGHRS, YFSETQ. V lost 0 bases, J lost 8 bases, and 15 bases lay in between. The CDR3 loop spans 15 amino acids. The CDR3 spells CASSLGQGIFDEQFF. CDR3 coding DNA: TGCGCCAGCAGCTTGGGTCAGGGAATATTCGATGAGCAGTTCTTC.

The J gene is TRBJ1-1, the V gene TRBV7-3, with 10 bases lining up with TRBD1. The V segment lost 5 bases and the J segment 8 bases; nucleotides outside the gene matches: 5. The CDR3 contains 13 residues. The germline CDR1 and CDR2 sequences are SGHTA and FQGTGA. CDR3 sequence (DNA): TGTGCCAGCAGCGCAACGGGACAGGGGGAAGCTTTCTTT. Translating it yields CASSATGQGEAFF. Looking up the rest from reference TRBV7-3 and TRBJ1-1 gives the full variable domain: GAGVSQTPSNKVTEKGKYVELRCDPISGHTALYWYRQSLGQGPEFLIYFQGTGAADDSGLPNDRFFAVRPEGSVSTLKIQRTERGDSAVYLCASSATGQGEAFFGQGTRLTVV.

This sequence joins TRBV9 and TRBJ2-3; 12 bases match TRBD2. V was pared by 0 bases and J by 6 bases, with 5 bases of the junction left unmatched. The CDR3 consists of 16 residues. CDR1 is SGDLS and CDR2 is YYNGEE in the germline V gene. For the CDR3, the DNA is TGTGCCAGCAGCGTAGGACTAGCGGGAGTTGAGGATACGCAGTATTTT. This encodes CASSVGLAGVEDTQYF.

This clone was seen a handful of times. The CDR3 sequence: CASSSPGQTYNEQFF. DNA for the CDR3: TGCGCCAGCAGCTCTCCGGGACAAACCTACAATGAGCAGTTCTTC. J is TRBJ2-1 and V is TRBV5-1; D may be TRBD1 (6 bases). Germline V lookup: CDR1 SGHRS, CDR2 YFSETQ. Trimming pared 3 bases from V and 2 bases from J, leaving 12 bases between. This CDR3 spans 15 amino acids.

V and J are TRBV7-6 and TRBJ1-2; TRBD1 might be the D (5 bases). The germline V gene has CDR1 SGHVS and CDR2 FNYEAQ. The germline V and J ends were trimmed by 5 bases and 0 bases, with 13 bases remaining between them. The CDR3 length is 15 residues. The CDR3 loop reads CASSPVRGANYGYTF. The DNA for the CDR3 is TGTGCCAGCAGCCCAGTACGGGGGGCTAACTATGGCTACACCTTC.

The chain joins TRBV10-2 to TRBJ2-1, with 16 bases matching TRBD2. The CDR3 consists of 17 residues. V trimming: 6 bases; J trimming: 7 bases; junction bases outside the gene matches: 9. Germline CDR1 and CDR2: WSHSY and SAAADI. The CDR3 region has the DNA TGCGCCAGCAGCTCCGGGACTAGCGGGAGGGCCCGTAATGAGCAGTTCTTC. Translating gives CASSSGTSGRARNEQFF.

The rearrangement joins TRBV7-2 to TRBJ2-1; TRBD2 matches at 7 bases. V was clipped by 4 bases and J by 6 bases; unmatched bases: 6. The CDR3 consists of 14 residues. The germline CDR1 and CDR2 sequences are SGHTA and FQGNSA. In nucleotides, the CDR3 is TGTGCCAGCAGCTCAACCAGGACTAGCAATGAGCAGTTCTTC. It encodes CASSSTRTSNEQFF.